This TCR beta chain was found in a study of cytomegalovirus exposure and HLA in healthy donors. The wider study: Inside one of the first data releases sat around 86 million unique TCRs taken from HLA-typed donors.

J lost 3 bases, V lost 3 bases, and 12 bases had no gene match. Germline lookup yields CDR1 LGHNA and CDR2 YNFKEQ. CDR3 length: 17 amino acids. 13 Jbeta primers and 60 Vbeta primers were used for the PCR. Sequenced by immunoSEQ multiplex PCR; TCRdb stores in-frame clones only, minus some. The data hold around 100,000 clones, with approximately 66% observed a single time. The gene calls are TRBV4-2 and TRBJ2-5; 8 bases are shared with TRBD1. The receptor was derived from a middle-aged man in good health and CMV-seropositive. Input material: PBMCs. The CDR3 coding sequence is TGTGCCAGCAGCCACCCCATCTTGGACAGGGCTGAAGAGACCCAGTACTTC. Protein product: CASSHPILDRAEETQYF.